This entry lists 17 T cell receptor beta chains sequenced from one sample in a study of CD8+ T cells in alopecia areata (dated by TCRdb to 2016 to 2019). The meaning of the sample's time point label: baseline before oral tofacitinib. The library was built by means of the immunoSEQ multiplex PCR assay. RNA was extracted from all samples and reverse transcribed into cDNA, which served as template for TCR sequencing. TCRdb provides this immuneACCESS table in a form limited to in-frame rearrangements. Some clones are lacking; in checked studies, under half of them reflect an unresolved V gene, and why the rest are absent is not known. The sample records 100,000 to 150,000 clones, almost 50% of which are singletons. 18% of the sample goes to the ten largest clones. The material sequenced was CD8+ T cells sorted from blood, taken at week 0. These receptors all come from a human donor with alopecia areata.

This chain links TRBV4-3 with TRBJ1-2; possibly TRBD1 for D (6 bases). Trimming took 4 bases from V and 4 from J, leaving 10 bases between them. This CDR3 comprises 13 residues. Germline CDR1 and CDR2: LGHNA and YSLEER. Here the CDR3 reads CASSPDSGYGYTF. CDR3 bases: TGCGCCAGCAGCCCGGACAGCGGCTATGGCTACACCTTC.

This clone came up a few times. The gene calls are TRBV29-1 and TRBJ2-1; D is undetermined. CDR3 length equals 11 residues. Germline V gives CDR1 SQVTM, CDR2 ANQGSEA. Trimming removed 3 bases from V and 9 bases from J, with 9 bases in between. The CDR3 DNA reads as TGCAGCGTTGAGTTGTTGGGTGAGCAGTTCTTC. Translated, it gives CSVELLGEQFF.

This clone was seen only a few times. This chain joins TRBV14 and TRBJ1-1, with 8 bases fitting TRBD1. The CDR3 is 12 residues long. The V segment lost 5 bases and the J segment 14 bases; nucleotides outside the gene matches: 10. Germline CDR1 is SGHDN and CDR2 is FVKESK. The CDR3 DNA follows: TGTGCCAGCAGCGTAGGACGGACAGGGTTGTTCTTT. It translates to CASSVGRTGLFF.

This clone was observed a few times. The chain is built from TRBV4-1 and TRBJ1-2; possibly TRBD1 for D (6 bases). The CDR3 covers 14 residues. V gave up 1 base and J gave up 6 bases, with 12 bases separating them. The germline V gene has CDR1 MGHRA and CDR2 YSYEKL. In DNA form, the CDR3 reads TGCGCCAGCAGCCAAGCCGGGGACATCGATGGCTACACCTTC. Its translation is CASSQAGDIDGYTF.

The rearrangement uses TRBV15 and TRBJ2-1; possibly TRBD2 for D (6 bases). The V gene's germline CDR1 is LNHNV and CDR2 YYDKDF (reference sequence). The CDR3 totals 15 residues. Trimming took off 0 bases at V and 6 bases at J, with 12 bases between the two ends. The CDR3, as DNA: TGTGCCACCAGCAGAGATAGGACTATGGTCAATGAGCAGTTCTTC. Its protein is CATSRDRTMVNEQFF. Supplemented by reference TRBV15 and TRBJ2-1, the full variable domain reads DAMVIQNPRYQVTQFGKPVTLSCSQTLNHNVMYWYQQKSSQAPKLLFHYYDKDFNNEADTPDNFQSRRPNTSFCFLDIRSPGLGDTAMYLCATSRDRTMVNEQFFGPGTRLTVL.

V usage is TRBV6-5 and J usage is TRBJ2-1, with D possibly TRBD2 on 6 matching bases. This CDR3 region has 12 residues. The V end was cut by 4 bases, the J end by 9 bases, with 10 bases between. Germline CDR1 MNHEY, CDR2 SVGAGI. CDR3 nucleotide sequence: TGTGCCAGCAGTTCTCACGGGGGTGAGCAGTTCTTC. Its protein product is CASSSHGGEQFF.

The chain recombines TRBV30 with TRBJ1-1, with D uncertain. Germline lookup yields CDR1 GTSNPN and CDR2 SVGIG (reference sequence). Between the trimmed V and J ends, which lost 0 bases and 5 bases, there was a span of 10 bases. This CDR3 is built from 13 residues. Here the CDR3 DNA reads TGTGCCTGGAGTGTAAGGGTCGGAACTGAAGCTTTCTTT. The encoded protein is CAWSVRVGTEAFF.

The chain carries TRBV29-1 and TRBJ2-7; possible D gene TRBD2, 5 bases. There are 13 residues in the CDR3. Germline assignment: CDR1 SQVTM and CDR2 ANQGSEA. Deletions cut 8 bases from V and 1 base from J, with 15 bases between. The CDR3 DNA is TGCAGCATCGAAAACGGGGATTCCTACGAGCAGTACTTC. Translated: CSIENGDSYEQYF.

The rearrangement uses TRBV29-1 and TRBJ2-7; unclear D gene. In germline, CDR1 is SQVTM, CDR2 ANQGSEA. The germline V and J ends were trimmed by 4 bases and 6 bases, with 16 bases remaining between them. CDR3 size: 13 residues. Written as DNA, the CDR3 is TGCAGCGTTGTCCAGGACCACTTAGGCGAGCAGTACTTC. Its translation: CSVVQDHLGEQYF.

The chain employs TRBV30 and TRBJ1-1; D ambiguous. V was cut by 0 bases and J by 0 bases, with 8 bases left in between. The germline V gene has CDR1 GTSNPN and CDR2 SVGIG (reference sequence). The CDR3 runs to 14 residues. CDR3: CAWSVSGVNTEAFF. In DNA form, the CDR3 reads TGTGCCTGGAGTGTATCTGGGGTGAACACTGAAGCTTTCTTT.

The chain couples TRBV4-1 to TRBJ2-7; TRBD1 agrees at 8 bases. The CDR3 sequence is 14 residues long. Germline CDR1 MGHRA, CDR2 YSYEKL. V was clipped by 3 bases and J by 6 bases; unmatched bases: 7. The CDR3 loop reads CASSQGQATGEQYF. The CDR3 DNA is TGCGCCAGCAGCCAGGGACAGGCAACGGGCGAGCAGTACTTC.

As DNA, the CDR3 is TGTGCCAGCACCTTCCCAGGCGGAGATTCCTACGAGCAGTACTTC. Translation gives CASTFPGGDSYEQYF. The chain has TRBV6-6 and TRBJ2-7; D gene uncertain. Trimming removed 7 bases at V and 1 base at J, with 17 bases between. Germline lookup yields CDR1 MNHNY and CDR2 SVGAGI (reference sequence). CDR3 length equals 15 residues.

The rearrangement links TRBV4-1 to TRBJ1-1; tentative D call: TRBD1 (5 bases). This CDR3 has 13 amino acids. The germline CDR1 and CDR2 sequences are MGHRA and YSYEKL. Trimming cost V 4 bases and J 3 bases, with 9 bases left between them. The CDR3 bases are TGCGCCAGCAGCCCCCGACAGTACACTGAAGCTTTCTTT. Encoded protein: CASSPRQYTEAFF.

DNA of the CDR3: TGTGCCTGGAGTGTACCTAGAGGAGAGACCCAGTACTTC. Protein: CAWSVPRGETQYF. V gene TRBV30 combines with J gene TRBJ2-5; D is undetermined. The V end was cut by 0 bases, the J end by 4 bases, with 9 bases between. The CDR3 has 13 residues. Germline lookup yields CDR1 GTSNPN and CDR2 SVGIG (reference sequence).

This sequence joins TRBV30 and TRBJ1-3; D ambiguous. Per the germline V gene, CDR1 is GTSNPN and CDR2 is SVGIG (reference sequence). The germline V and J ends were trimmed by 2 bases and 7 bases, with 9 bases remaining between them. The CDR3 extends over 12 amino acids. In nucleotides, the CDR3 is TGTGCCTGGAGTCCCCTGGGGAACACCATATATTTT. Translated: CAWSPLGNTIYF. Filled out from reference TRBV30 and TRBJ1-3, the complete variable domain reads SQTIHQWPATLVQPVGSPLSLECTVEGTSNPNLYWYRQAAGRGLQLLFYSVGIGQISSEVPQNLSASRPQDRQFILSSKKLLLSDSGFYLCAWSPLGNTIYFGEGSWLTVV.

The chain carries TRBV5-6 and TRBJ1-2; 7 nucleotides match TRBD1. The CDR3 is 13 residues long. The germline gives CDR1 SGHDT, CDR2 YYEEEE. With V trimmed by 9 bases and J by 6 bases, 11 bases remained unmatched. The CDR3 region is CANSLGRGHGYTF. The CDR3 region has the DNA TGTGCCAACTCATTAGGGAGGGGGCATGGCTACACCTTC.

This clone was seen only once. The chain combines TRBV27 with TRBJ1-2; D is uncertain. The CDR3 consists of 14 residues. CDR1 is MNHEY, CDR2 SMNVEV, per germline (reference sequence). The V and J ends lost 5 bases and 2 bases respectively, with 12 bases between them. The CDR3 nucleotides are TGTGCCAGCAGTCCCACAAGGCAGAACTATGGCTACACCTTC. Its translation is CASSPTRQNYGYTF.